This TCR beta chain was recovered during a study of blood T cells in healthy people across ages. Study-level points and caveats: Long-lived donors carried more naive CD4+ cells and greater diversity than aged donors. From one million sequenced T cells, diversity estimates were lower bounds. CMV infection status of these donors was not known.

Combining a sample-barcoded 5' primer with a J-beta primer mix, a second PCR ran for 7 to 11 cycles. Using its own MiXCR run on the 5' RACE reads, TCRdb lists one record per CDR3 protein. The sample lists approximately 600,000 distinct CDR3 sequences; around three fifths were seen once. Trimming took off 4 bases at V and 5 bases at J, with 21 bases between the two ends. Germline values: CDR1 ENHRY, CDR2 SYGVKD. This CDR3 region has 16 residues. Regarding this clonotype: Antigen: not known.

J is TRBJ2-7 and V is TRBV10-3; the D gene could be TRBD1 or TRBD2 (7 bases each). Material: blood. The sequence was collected from a man aged 55 to 70 in good health. CDR3: CAISVSSRGGGDEQYF. CDR3 in DNA: TGTGCCATCAGTGTTTCCTCGCGGGGAGGGGGCGACGAGCAGTACTTC.